Listed here is a single T cell receptor (beta chain). The CDR3 extends over 16 amino acids. J was trimmed by 7 bases and V by 1 base; bases with no gene match: 12. Germline CDR1 and CDR2: LNHDA and SQIVND (reference sequence). The data were taken from a study of blood T cell repertoires in COVID-19. Study in general: PBMCs, B-cell-depleted T cells, or T cells provided the cDNA or gDNA that made up the material.

Original processing notes: From reference gene primer amplification, estimates of nucleated cell counts were derived. Using immunoSEQ multiplex PCR, the repertoire was profiled, and TCRdb retains in-frame clones only, with some absent. V, J and clone size derive from that table, while D and trimming were established from the DNA sequence. The sample contains 270,000 or so clones, 70% to 85% of which appear only once. It was during active infection that Seattle patients were enrolled and then longitudinally followed. The TCR comes from a human donor with COVID-19, enrolled during active disease. The donor label of this sample is uncertain. Sequencing was performed on peripheral blood. V gene TRBV19 combines with J gene TRBJ2-7; 8 bases map to TRBD1. CDR3 residues: CASSIGGDRSGVEQYF. For the CDR3, the DNA is TGTGCCAGTAGTATAGGTGGGGACAGGTCGGGCGTGGAGCAGTACTTC.